What follows are 8 T cell receptor beta chains derived from one specimen sequenced in a study of blood T cell repertoires in COVID-19. The repertoire was sequenced with immunoSEQ multiplex PCR; TCRdb's copy has only in-frame clones and lacks some. The sample has approximately 180,000 clones; roughly 91% are singletons. The sequencing input was peripheral blood. The receptors were gathered from a man aged 40-49 years with active or convalescent COVID-19.

This chain uses TRBV7-8 with TRBJ2-1; D ambiguous. The CDR3 sequence is 12 residues long. Germline V gene lookup returns CDR1 SGHVS and CDR2 FQNEAQ. The V end lost 3 bases, the J end lost 9 bases, and 9 bases lay between the germline ends. The CDR3 bases are TGTGCCAGCAGCTTTTTTTCGGGTGAGCAGTTCTTC. It yields the protein CASSFFSGEQFF.

The CDR3 region has the DNA TGTGCCAGCAGTGCCGACAAAACACAGCCCCAGCATTTT. Its protein product is CASSADKTQPQHF. This chain joins TRBV12-3 or TRBV12-4 and TRBJ1-5; D remains unclear. The CDR3 runs to 13 residues. The V end was cut by 5 bases, the J end by 7 bases, with 12 bases between.

This clone was seen more than once but under ten times. V gene TRBV19 combines with J gene TRBJ1-2, with 8 nucleotides matching TRBD1. The junction had 19 bases not matched to a gene; V was cut back by 7 bases and J by 6 bases. The CDR3 runs 17 residues. The germline V gene encodes CDR1 LNHDA and CDR2 SQIVND (reference sequence). CDR3 region: CASMLVWTGTSFDGYTF. CDR3 nucleotide sequence: TGTGCCAGTATGCTGGTCTGGACAGGGACGAGTTTCGATGGCTACACCTTC.

V gene TRBV28 combines with J gene TRBJ2-2; 14 nucleotides align to TRBD2. V was pared by 3 bases and J by 3 bases, with 0 bases of the junction left unmatched. This CDR3 is built from 16 residues. The germline V gene encodes CDR1 MDHEN and CDR2 SYDVKM. The CDR3 coding sequence is TGTGCCAGCAGTTTGGGACTAGCGGGAGACACCGGGGAGCTGTTTTTT. Translated: CASSLGLAGDTGELFF.

This chain connects TRBV7-9 to TRBJ1-2; 10 bases line up with TRBD1. The junction had 13 bases not matched to a gene; V was cut back by 5 bases and J by 4 bases. CDR1 is SEHNR and CDR2 is FQNEAQ in the germline V gene (reference sequence). This CDR3 is 17 amino acids long. CDR3 sequence reads: CASSSGAPGQGSYGYTF. In nucleotides, the CDR3 is TGTGCCAGCAGCAGCGGGGCGCCGGGACAGGGGAGCTATGGCTACACCTTC.

This clone appeared once. The V gene is TRBV27, the J gene TRBJ2-3; D perhaps matches TRBD1 (6 bases). V lost 3 bases, J lost 4 bases, and 11 bases lay in between. CDR1 is MNHEY and CDR2 is SMNVEV in the germline V gene (reference sequence). The CDR3 contains 14 residues. The CDR3 loop reads CASSLWGPADTQYF. CDR3 DNA sequence: TGTGCCAGCAGTTTGTGGGGGCCGGCAGATACGCAGTATTTT.

This sequence joins TRBV2 and TRBJ1-1; no firm D call. Trimming removed 5 bases from V and 1 base from J, with 8 bases in between. This CDR3 contains 13 residues. Germline-derived CDR1 and CDR2 are SNHLY and FYNNEI. DNA for the CDR3: TGTGCCAGCAGTCACAACCAGAACACTGAAGCTTTCTTT. It specifies CASSHNQNTEAFF.

This sequence joins TRBV6-1 and TRBJ1-3, with 8 bases identical to TRBD1. After removal of 1 base from V and 8 bases from J, the junction contained 7 bases not matched to a gene. The CDR3 contains 15 residues. Germline CDR1 is MNHNS and CDR2 is SASEGT. In nucleotides, the CDR3 is TGTGCCAGCAGTGAAGTCTGGACAGGGAGCGACACCATATATTTT. This gives the protein CASSEVWTGSDTIYF.